The 15 T cell receptor beta chains below were found in one sample sequenced in a study of blood T cells in healthy people across ages. The authors ran a second PCR of roughly 6 to 11 cycles using a sample-barcoded 5' primer and a J-beta primer mix. TCRdb recomputed calls from the 5' RACE reads with MiXCR, one row per CDR3 protein. The table shows 870,000 or so distinct CDR3 sequences, with under 30% occurring only once. The source material was blood. These receptors came from a woman over 75 in good health.

As regards this clonotype: A junction end diverges from the germline sequence, so it may reflect a read error. The chain joins TRBV7-9 to TRBJ2-7, with 11 bases aligning to TRBD1. From germline, CDR1 is SEHNR and CDR2 FQNEAQ (reference sequence). There are 18 residues in the CDR3. The DNA of the CDR3 is TGTGCCAGCAACTTAATGGGGACAGGGGGTCTTTCCTCCTACGAGCAGTACTTC. Its protein product is CASNLMGTGGLSSYEQYF.

Ten or more counts support this clonotype. The chain carries TRBV20-1 and TRBJ1-2; D may be TRBD1 (5 bases). CDR3 length: 14 residues. Germline values: CDR1 DFQATT, CDR2 SNEGSKA (reference sequence). V lost 1 base and J 0 bases, leaving 9 bases between the germline ends. CDR3 bases: TGCAGTGCTAGAGGGGGCAGTACTAACTATGGCTACACCTTC. Its translation is CSARGGSTNYGYTF.

In regard to this clonotype: This may come from a read error, since a much larger clone is one base off. The V call is TRBV5-6, the J call TRBJ2-1; D gene unclear. The J call may not be correct, given that the DNA end is closer to TRBJ2-7. The germline gives CDR1 SGHDT, CDR2 YYEEEE. The CDR3 contains 12 residues. DNA of the CDR3: TGTGCCAGCAGCTTCTCCCACAATGAGCAGTACTTC. This translates into CASSFSHNEQYF.

This clonotype was detected many times. The chain has TRBV29-1 and TRBJ2-1; perhaps D is TRBD1 or TRBD2 (7 bases each). The length of the CDR3 is 12 residues. Trimming removed 7 bases at V and 10 bases at J, with 17 bases between. CDR1 and CDR2 from the germline V gene are SQVTM and ANQGSEA. This CDR3 is CSAGGGTREQFF. CDR3 nucleotides: TGCAGCGCAGGGGGGGGGACAAGGGAGCAGTTCTTC.

This clonotype was observed a handful of times. The chain has TRBV20-1 and TRBJ1-1; perhaps TRBD1 as D (5 bases). Trimming pared 3 bases from V and 1 base from J, leaving 15 bases between. The CDR3 is 15 residues long. CDR1 is DFQATT, CDR2 SNEGSKA, per germline (reference sequence). The CDR3 DNA sequence: TGCAGTGCTAGGGGGTCCGGGGCCGCGAACACTGAAGCTTTCTTT. It specifies CSARGSGAANTEAFF.

CDR3 residues: CASSPGLADFGEQYF. Here the CDR3 DNA reads TGTGCCAGCAGCCCCGGACTAGCGGACTTCGGCGAGCAGTACTTC. The chain employs TRBV7-8 and TRBJ2-7; TRBD2 aligns across 10 bases. Germline V lookup: CDR1 SGHVS, CDR2 FQNEAQ. After removal of 5 bases from V and 6 bases from J, the junction contained 10 bases not matched to a gene. The CDR3 totals 15 residues.

This clonotype was seen repeatedly, ten times or more. This sequence joins TRBV4-1 and TRBJ1-2; no reliable D call. The length of the CDR3 is 16 residues. CDR1 MGHRA and CDR2 YSYEKL come from the germline V gene. V gave up 1 base and J gave up 0 bases, with 12 bases separating them. CDR3 bases: TGCGCCAGCAGCCAAGGGCAGGACGCCGCTAACTATGGCTACACCTTC. It yields the protein CASSQGQDAANYGYTF.

This clonotype was detected ten times or more. The chain links TRBV12-3 or TRBV12-4 to TRBJ2-3; D is perhaps TRBD2 (5 bases). The CDR3 runs 11 residues. The V end lost 5 bases, the J end lost 8 bases, and 8 bases lay between the germline ends. CDR3 bases: TGTGCCAGCAGTGAGGCGGGTACGCAGTATTTT. It encodes CASSEAGTQYF.

The chain recombines TRBV5-1 with TRBJ2-1, with TRBD2 identical over 8 bases. V was pared by 2 bases and J by 13 bases, with 8 bases of the junction left unmatched. Germline CDR1 SGHRS, CDR2 YFSETQ. CDR3 length: 13 amino acids. The CDR3 reads CASSFGREETQFF. CDR3 bases: TGCGCCAGCAGCTTCGGGAGGGAAGAGACCCAGTTCTTC.

The chain combines TRBV28 with TRBJ1-6; 7 nucleotides align to TRBD1. The junction had 10 bases not matched to a gene; V was cut back by 5 bases and J by 12 bases. The CDR3 spans 14 residues. The germline CDR1 and CDR2 sequences are MDHEN and SYDVKM. The CDR3 sequence is CASSPQGGIVPLHF. The CDR3 DNA reads TGTGCCAGCAGTCCTCAGGGGGGGATCGTACCCCTCCACTTT.

This clonotype was seen a handful of times. Compared with germline, one end of the junction differs, possibly owing to a read error. The CDR3 loop is CACSLGGAGPDTQYF. In DNA, the CDR3 is TGTGCCTGCAGCTTGGGAGGAGCGGGGCCAGATACGCAGTATTTT. The J gene is TRBJ2-3, the V gene TRBV7-6; 7 positions match TRBD2. Germline V gives CDR1 SGHVS, CDR2 FNYEAQ. The CDR3 spans 15 residues.

The table lists this clonotype with many counts. The DNA of the CDR3 is TGTGCCAGCAGTTTACGTAGCTACGAGCAGTACTTC. This codes for CASSLRSYEQYF. This rearrangement joins TRBV28 to TRBJ2-7; the D is unclear. Germline CDR1 is MDHEN and CDR2 is SYDVKM. The germline V and J ends were trimmed by 2 bases and 3 bases, with 5 bases remaining between them. The CDR3 is made up of 12 amino acids.

This clonotype was recorded many times. The chain links TRBV5-1 to TRBJ1-2, with D tentatively TRBD1 (6 bases). This CDR3 spans 15 amino acids. CDR1 and CDR2 (germline): SGHRS, YFSETQ. V gave up 0 bases and J gave up 6 bases, with 15 bases separating them. The CDR3 DNA is TGCGCCAGCAGCTTGGAGGCGGGGGCATCCCATGGCTACACCTTC. It specifies CASSLEAGASHGYTF.

The sample holds many counts of this clonotype. The V gene is TRBV7-9, the J gene TRBJ1-2; D is unresolved. Trimming removed 5 bases from V and 0 bases from J, with 16 bases in between. The CDR3 has 16 residues. Germline V gene sequence: CDR1 SEHNR, CDR2 FQNEAQ (reference sequence). The CDR3 is CASSPRGGGTNYGYTF. Written as DNA, the CDR3 is TGTGCCAGCAGCCCTAGAGGTGGAGGTACTAACTATGGCTACACCTTC.

The chain carries TRBV20-1 and TRBJ2-1, with 10 bases that match TRBD2. CDR3 length: 13 amino acids. V lost 5 bases and J lost 8; bases outside the gene matches: 6. CDR1 is DFQATT, CDR2 SNEGSKA, per germline (reference sequence). In DNA, the CDR3 is TGCAGTGCTCCTAAAGCGGGAGGGGATGAGCAGTTCTTC. This gives the protein CSAPKAGGDEQFF.